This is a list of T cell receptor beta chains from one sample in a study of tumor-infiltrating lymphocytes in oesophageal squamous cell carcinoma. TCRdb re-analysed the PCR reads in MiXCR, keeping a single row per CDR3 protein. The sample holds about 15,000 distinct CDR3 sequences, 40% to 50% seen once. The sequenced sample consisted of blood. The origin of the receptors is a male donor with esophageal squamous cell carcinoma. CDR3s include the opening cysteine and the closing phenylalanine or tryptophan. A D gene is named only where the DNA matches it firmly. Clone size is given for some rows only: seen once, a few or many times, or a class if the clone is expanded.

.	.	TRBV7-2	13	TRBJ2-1	CASSLGYSNEQFF	TGTGCCAGCAGCTTAGGCTATTCCAATGAGCAGTTCTTC
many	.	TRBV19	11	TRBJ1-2	CASSSDYGYTF	TGTGCCAGTAGTTCGGACTATGGCTACACCTTC
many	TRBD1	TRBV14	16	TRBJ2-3	CASSQDRGLGTDTQYF	TGTGCCAGCAGCCAAGACAGGGGGCTTGGAACAGATACGCAGTATTTT
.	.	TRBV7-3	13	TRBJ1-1	CASSSQMNTEAFF	TGTGCCAGCAGCAGTCAGATGAACACTGAAGCTTTCTTT
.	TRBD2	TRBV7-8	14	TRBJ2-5	CASSLGEGRGTQYF	TGTGCCAGCAGCCTCGGGGAGGGAAGGGGGACCCAGTACTTC
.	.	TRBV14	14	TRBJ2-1	CASSHPGGANEQFF	TGTGCCAGCAGCCACCCCGGTGGGGCCAATGAGCAGTTCTTC
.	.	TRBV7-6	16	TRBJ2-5	CASSLSGNHVRETQYF	TGTGCCAGCAGCTTATCCGGGAACCACGTACGAGAGACCCAGTACTTC
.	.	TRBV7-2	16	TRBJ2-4	CASSLGDPGAKNIQYF	TGTGCCAGCAGCTTAGGGGACCCGGGGGCGAAAAACATTCAGTACTTC
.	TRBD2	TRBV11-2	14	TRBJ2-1	CASSRGLGANEQFF	TGTGCCAGCAGCAGGGGACTAGGGGCCAATGAGCAGTTCTTC
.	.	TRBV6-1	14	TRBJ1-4	CASREAATNEKLFF	TGTGCCAGCAGAGAGGCTGCAACTAATGAAAAACTGTTTTTT
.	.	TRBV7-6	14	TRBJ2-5	CASSLGGGAETQYF	TGTGCTAGCAGCTTGGGGGGGGGGGCAGAGACCCAGTACTTC
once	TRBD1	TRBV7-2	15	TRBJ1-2	CASSLAQGASDGYTF	TGTGCCAGCAGCTTAGCTCAGGGGGCGTCTGATGGCTACACCTTC
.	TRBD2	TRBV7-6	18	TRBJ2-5	CASSPTLGGTSGTETQYF	TGTGCCAGCAGCCCCACCCTGGGGGGGACTAGCGGGACGGAGACCCAGTACTTC
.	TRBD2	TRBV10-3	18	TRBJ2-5	CAISESLSGRAIRKEQYF	TGTGCCATCAGTGAGTCTTTAAGCGGGAGGGCAATAAGAAAAGAGCAGTACTTC
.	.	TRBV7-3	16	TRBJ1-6	CASSLTGGVADSPLHF	TGTGCCAGCAGCTTAACCGGGGGAGTTGCAGATTCACCCCTCCACTTT
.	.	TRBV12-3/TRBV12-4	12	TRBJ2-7	CASSPGPYEQYF	TGTGCCTCCTCCCCCGGGCCCTACGAGCAGTACTTC
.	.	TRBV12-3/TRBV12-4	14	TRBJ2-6	CASSLMSLRAVLRF	.
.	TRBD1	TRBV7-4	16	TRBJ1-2	CASSLGGAQGAGGYTF	TGTGCCAGCAGCTTAGGAGGAGCACAGGGGGCGGGAGGCTACACCTTC
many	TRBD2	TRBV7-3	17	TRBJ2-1	CASSLRPSGGVGNEQFF	TGTGCCAGCAGCTTAAGGCCTAGCGGGGGGGTGGGCAATGAGCAGTTCTTC
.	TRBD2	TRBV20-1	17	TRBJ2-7	CSASAYSSGGPRGEQYF	TGCAGTGCTAGTGCATACAGTAGCGGGGGACCCCGGGGGGAGCAGTACTTC
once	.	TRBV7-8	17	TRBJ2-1	CASSSVRGGSRYNEQFF	TGTGCCAGCAGCTCCGTCCGGGGTGGTTCAAGGTACAATGAGCAGTTCTTC
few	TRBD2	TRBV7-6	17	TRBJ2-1	CASSLAQGLAEYNEQFF	TGTGCCAGCAGCTTAGCTCAAGGGCTAGCGGAGTACAATGAGCAGTTCTTC
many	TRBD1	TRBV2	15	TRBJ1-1	CASSEGQGADTEAFF	TGTGCCAGCAGTGAAGGGCAGGGGGCCGACACTGAAGCTTTCTTT
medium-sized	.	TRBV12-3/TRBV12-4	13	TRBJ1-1	CASSLEQNTEAFF	TGTGCCAGCAGTTTAGAGCAGAACACTGAAGCTTTCTTT
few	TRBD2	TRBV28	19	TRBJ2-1	CASSFPRALSSGGYNEQFF	TGTGCCAGCAGTTTCCCCCGGGCTCTTTCAAGCGGGGGCTACAATGAGCAGTTCTTC
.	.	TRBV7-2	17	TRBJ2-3	CASSLEAIGGGTDTQYF	TGTGCCAGCAGCTTAGAAGCGATCGGGGGTGGCACAGATACGCAGTATTTT
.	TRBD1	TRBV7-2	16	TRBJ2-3	CASSLAGTGGTDTQYF	TGTGCCAGCAGCTTAGCGGGGACAGGGGGCACAGATACGCAGTATTTT
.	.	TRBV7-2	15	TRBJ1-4	CASSLEFRVEEKLFF	TGTGCCAGCAGCTTAGAATTCAGGGTGGAGGAAAAACTGTTTTTT
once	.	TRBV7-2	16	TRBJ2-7	CASSLAAGEPYNEQYF	TGTGCCAGCAGCTTAGCGGCAGGGGAGCCCTACAATGAGCAGTACTTC
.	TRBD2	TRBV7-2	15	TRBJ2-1	CASSFTSGSGNEQFF	TGTGCCAGCAGCTTCACTAGCGGGAGTGGCAATGAGCAGTTCTTC
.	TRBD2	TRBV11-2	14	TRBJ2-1	CASSLRGLGNEQFF	TGTGCCAGCAGCTTAAGGGGACTAGGAAATGAGCAGTTCTTC
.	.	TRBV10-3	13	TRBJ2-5	CAISDRGAETQYF	TGTGCCATCAGTGATCGGGGGGCTGAGACCCAGTACTTC
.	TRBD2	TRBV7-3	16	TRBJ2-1	CASSWTSPSSYNEQFF	TGTGCCAGCAGCTGGACTAGCCCCAGCTCCTACAATGAGCAGTTCTTC
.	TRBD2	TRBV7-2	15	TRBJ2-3	CASRLSGSGTDTQYF	TGTGCCAGCAGACTTAGCGGGAGTGGCACAGATACGCAGTATTTT
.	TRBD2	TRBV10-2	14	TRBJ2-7	CASSDSGTAYEQYF	TGCGCCAGCAGTGACAGCGGGACCGCCTACGAGCAGTACTTC
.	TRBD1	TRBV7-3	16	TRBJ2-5	CASSLTPTGSQETQYF	TGTGCCAGCAGCTTAACGCCGACAGGGAGCCAAGAGACCCAGTACTTC
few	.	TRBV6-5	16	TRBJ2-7	CASSRELGRKFLPLHF	TGTGCCAGCAGCCGCGAACTGGGACGGAAATTTTTGCCCCTCCACTTC
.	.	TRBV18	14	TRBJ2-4	CASSPPRAKNIQYF	TGTGCCAGCTCACCACCGAGGGCCAAAAACATTCAGTACTTC
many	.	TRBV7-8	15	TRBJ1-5	CASSLAGHTNQPQHF	TGTGCCAGCAGCTTAGCGGGACATACTAATCAGCCCCAGCATTTT
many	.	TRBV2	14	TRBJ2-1	CASQLLFNLNEQFF	TGTGCCAGCCAACTTCTTTTCAACCTAAATGAGCAGTTCTTC
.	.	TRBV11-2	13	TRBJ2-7	CASSLLGPHGQYF	TGTGCCAGCAGCTTATTGGGCCCCCATGGGCAGTACTTC
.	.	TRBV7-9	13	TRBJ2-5	CASSLSGEETQYF	TGTGCCAGCAGCTTATCAGGGGAAGAGACCCAGTACTTC
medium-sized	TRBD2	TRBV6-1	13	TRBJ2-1	CASREREGYEQFF	TGTGCCAGCAGGGAGCGGGAGGGCTATGAGCAGTTCTTC
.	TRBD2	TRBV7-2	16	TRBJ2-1	CASSTRTSGRYNEQFF	TGTGCCAGCAGCACTCGGACTAGCGGGAGGTACAATGAGCAGTTCTTC
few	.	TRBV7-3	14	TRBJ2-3	CASSLGGAADTQYF	TGTGCCAGCAGCTTAGGGGGGGCCGCAGATACGCAGTATTTT
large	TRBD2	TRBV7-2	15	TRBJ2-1	CASSRGLAGGSEQFF	TGTGCCAGCAGCCGGGGACTAGCGGGAGGAAGTGAGCAGTTCTTC
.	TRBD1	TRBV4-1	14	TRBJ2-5	CASSQWTGGETQYF	TGCGCCAGCAGCCAGTGGACAGGGGGGGAGACCCAGTACTTC
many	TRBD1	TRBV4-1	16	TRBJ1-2	CASSRPGQSGNYGYTF	TGCGCCAGCAGCCGTCCGGGACAGAGTGGGAACTATGGCTACACCTTC
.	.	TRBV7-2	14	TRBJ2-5	CASSLVNSQETQYF	TGTGCCAGCAGCTTAGTCAACTCTCAAGAGACCCAGTACTTC
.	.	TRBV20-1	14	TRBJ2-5	CSARDLRGAGTQYF	TGCAGTGCTAGAGATCTTCGGGGGGCTGGAACCCAGTACTTC
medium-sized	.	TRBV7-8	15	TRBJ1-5	CASSSESRGNQPQHF	TGTGCCAGCAGCTCCGAATCGAGGGGCAATCAGCCCCAGCATTTT
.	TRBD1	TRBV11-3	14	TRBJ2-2	CASSTTGVTGELFF	TGTGCCAGCAGCACGACAGGGGTCACCGGGGAGCTGTTTTTT
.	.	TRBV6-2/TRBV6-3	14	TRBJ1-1	CASSQGNMNTEAFF	TGTGCCAGCAGCCAGGGAAACATGAACACTGAAGCTTTCTTT